This record looks at one T cell receptor (beta chain) sequence and its context. This entry belongs to a study of blood T cell repertoires in COVID-19. Study overall: COVID-19 samples collected from the United States, Italy and Spain covered acute and convalescent phases. T cells, B-cell-depleted T cells, or PBMCs supplied cDNA or gDNA.

The V gene lost 1 base and the J gene lost 2 bases, with 9 bases spanning the gap. CDR1 is LGHNT, CDR2 FRNRAP, per germline. The CDR3 is 14 amino acids. Original handling: From reference gene primer amplification, estimates of nucleated cell counts were derived. TCRdb's copy holds only in-frame clones and misses some; the assay was immunoSEQ multiplex PCR. The DNA gave D and trimming, while V, J and clone size come from that table. The sample consists of about 110,000 clones, 84% of them appearing once. The specimen was peripheral blood. The origin of this receptor is a woman in her forties or fifties with acute or convalescent COVID-19. The J gene is TRBJ2-7, the V gene TRBV12-5, with a weak D call TRBD1 (5 bases). The CDR3 nucleotides read TGTGCTAGTGGTTTGGGAGACAGCACCTACGAGCAGTACTTC. It encodes CASGLGDSTYEQYF.